The clone carrying this T cell receptor (beta chain) was seen just once. As yet, its antigen is unknown. The sample comes from a study of type 1 regulatory T cells. On the study more broadly: T-allo10 is an in vitro-generated, Tr1-enriched CD4 T cell product specific for alloantigen.

TCRdb processed the reads anew with MiXCR; each CDR3 protein has one entry. In the table there are 60,000 to 80,000 distinct CDR3 sequences, approximately 64% of which are singletons. The CDR3 consists of 12 residues. Germline V gene data show CDR1 as LGHDT and CDR2 as YNNKEL (reference sequence). The V end was cut by 1 base, the J end by 8 bases, with 8 bases between. The chain has TRBV3-1 and TRBJ1-2; maybe TRBD1 (5 bases). Sequencing input: cultured T cells, either the whole culture or a sorted T cell fraction (not recorded which). The subset denotes: Tr1-enriched cell product generated in vitro against host alloantigens. The TCR sequence derives from a human donor in good health. CDR3 protein: CASSQAGTGYTF. CDR3 DNA: TGTGCCAGCAGCCAAGCGGGGACCGGCTACACCTTC.